The TCR beta chain under discussion was sequenced for a study of CD8+CD57+ T cells in acquired aplastic anemia. Germline V CDR1 and CDR2: DFQATT, SNEGSKA (reference sequence). The CDR3 runs to 13 residues. V lost 4 bases and J lost 2, with 11 bases in between. CD8+CD57+ cell expansion had been shown by flow cytometry in patients chosen for sequencing. TCR beta VDJ combinations and CDR3 sequences were profiled from genomic DNA. Each CDR3 protein is one row after TCRdb ran MiXCR on the reads. The table shows 100,000 to 150,000 distinct CDR3 sequences, with roughly 40% occurring only once. Sequencing was carried out using sorted CD4+, CD8+, or CD8+CD57+ T cells (not recorded which) from PBMCs. This receptor was identified in a human donor with aplastic anemia. The chain recombines TRBV20-1 with TRBJ1-2, with D unclear. The CDR3 nucleotides are TGCAGTGCTACGTCCGGCGGCAACTATGGCTACACCTTC. It translates to CSATSGGNYGYTF.